This T cell receptor (beta chain) stems from a study of regulatory T cells in long-lasting Graves disease. As for the study in general: It was over 5 years of antithyroid drugs, with positive TSH receptor antibodies, that meant persistent Graves' disease. Study outcomes and limitations: The study found lower TCR diversity in persistent Graves' patients than in newly diagnosed ones. Fewer public clonotypes were shared by new patients (roughly 910) than by persistent patients (roughly 2,600).

The sample's time point: persistent/refractory GD, antithyroid drugs over 5 years with positive TRAb. With RNA extracted from PBMCs as input, the TCR library was made. Through Arm-PCR of CDR3 regions and iRepertoire HTBI primers, TCR beta libraries were built. TCRdb passed the multiplex PCR reads through MiXCR, listing each CDR3 protein once. The table shows 300,000 or so distinct CDR3 sequences, with about 18% occurring only once. Concerning this clonotype itself: Its specificity is unknown.

Trimming took off 5 bases at V and 8 bases at J, with 21 bases between the two ends. Per germline, CDR1 SGHAT and CDR2 FQNNGV. The CDR3 totals 15 residues. This specimen consisted of peripheral blood mononuclear cells (PBMCs), obtained when the disease was refractory, from a patient treated with antithyroid drugs. The chain recombines TRBV11-2 with TRBJ1-2; no firm D call. This receptor was identified in a female donor with Graves disease. The CDR3 DNA follows: TGTGCCAGCAGCCCCAACCGCGACCTCCGGAGGGGCTACACCTTC. Amino acids: CASSPNRDLRRGYTF.